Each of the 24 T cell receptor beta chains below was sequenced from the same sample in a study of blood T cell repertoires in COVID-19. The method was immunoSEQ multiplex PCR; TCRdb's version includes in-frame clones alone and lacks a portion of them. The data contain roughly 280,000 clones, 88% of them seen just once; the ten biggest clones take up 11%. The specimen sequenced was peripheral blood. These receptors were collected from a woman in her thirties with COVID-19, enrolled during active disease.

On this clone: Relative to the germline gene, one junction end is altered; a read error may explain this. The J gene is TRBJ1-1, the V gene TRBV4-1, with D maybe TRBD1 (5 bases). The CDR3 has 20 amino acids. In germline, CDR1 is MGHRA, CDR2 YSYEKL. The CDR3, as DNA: TGCGCCAGCCGCCAAGACTACCTAGCGACGGGGACTCCTATGAACACTGAAGCTTTCTTT. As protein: CASRQDYLATGTPMNTEAFF.

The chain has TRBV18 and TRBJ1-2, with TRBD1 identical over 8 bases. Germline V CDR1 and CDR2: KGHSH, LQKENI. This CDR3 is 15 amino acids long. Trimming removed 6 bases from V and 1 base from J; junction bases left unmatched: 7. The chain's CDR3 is CASSRGTGYNYGYTF. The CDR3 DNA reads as TGTGCCAGCTCGCGCGGGACAGGCTATAACTATGGCTACACCTTC.

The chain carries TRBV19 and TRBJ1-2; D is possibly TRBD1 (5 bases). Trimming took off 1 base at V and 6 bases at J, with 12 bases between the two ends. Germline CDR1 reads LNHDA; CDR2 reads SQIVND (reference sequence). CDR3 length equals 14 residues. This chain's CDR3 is CASSIGRDFDGYTF. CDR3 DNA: TGTGCCAGTAGTATAGGACGGGACTTCGATGGCTACACCTTC.

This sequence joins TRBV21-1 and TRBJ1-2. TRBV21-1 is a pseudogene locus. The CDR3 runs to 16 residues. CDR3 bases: TGTGCCAGCAGCAAAGTGGGAGAGGGAGTCAACTATGGCTACACCTTC. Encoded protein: CASSKVGEGVNYGYTF.

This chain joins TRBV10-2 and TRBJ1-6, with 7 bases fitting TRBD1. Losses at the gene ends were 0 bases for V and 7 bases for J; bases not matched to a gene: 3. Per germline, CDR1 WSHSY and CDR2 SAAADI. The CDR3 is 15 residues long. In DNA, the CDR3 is TGCGCCAGCAGTGAGTCGACAGGGCGCAATTCACCCCTCCACTTT. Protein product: CASSESTGRNSPLHF.

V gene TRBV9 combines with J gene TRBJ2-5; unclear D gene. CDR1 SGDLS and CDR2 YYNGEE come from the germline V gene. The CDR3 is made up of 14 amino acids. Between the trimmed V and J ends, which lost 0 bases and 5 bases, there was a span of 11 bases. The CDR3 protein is CASSVEPVRETQYF. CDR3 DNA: TGTGCCAGCAGCGTAGAGCCCGTACGGGAGACCCAGTACTTC.

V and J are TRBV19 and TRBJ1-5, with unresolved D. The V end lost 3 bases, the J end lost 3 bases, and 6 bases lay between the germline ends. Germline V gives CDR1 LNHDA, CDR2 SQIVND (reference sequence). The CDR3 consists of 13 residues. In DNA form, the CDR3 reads TGTGCCAGTAGTATTTTGTACAATCAGCCCCAGCATTTT. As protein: CASSILYNQPQHF. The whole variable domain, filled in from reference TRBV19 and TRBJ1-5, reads DGGITQSPKYLFRKEGQNVTLSCEQNLNHDAMYWYRQDPGQGLRLIYYSQIVNDFQKGDIAEGYSVSREKKESFPLTVTSAQKNPTAFYLCASSILYNQPQHFGDGTRLSIL.

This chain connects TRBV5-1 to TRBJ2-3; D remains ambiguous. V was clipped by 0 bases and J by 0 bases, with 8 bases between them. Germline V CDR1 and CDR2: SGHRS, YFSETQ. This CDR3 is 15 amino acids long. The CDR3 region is CASSLAPVSTDTQYF. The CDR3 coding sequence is TGCGCCAGCAGCTTGGCCCCGGTGAGCACAGATACGCAGTATTTT.

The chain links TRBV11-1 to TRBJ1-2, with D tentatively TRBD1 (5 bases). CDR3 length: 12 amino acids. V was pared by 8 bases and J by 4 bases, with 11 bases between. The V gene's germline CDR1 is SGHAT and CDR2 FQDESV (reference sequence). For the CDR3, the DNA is TGTGCCAGCGGGGGGAACTTCTATGGCTACACCTTC. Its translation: CASGGNFYGYTF.

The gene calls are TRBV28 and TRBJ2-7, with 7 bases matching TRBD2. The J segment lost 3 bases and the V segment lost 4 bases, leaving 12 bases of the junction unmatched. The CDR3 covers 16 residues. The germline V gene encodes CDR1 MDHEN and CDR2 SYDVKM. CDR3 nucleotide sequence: TGTGCCAGCAGTTCGTTTTGGGAGGGAAGAGTCTACGAGCAGTACTTC. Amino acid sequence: CASSSFWEGRVYEQYF.

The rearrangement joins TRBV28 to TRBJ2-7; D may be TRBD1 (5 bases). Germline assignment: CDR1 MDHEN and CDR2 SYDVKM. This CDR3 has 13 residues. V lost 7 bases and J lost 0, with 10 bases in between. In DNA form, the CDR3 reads TGTGCCAGCAAAAAAGGACACTCCTACGAGCAGTACTTC. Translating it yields CASKKGHSYEQYF.

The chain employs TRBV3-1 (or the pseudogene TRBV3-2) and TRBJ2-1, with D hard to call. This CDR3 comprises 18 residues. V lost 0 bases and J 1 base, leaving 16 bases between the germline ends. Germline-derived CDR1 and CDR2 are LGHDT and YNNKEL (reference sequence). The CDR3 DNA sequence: TGTGCCAGCAGCCAAGAGTCGTTCGGGTTCCCATCCTACAATGAGCAGTTCTTC. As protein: CASSQESFGFPSYNEQFF.

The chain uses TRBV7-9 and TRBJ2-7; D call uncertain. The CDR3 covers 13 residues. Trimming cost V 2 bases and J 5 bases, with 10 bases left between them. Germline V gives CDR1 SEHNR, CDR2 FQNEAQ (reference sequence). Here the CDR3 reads CASSLLQIDEQYF. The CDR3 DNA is TGTGCCAGCAGCTTATTACAGATCGACGAGCAGTACTTC.

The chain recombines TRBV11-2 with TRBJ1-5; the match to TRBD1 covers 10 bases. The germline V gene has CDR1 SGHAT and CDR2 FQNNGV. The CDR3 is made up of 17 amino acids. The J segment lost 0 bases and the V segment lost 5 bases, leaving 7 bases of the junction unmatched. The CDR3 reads CASSPWTGGFSNQPQHF. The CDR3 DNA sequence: TGTGCCAGCAGCCCCTGGACAGGGGGATTTAGCAATCAGCCCCAGCATTTT.

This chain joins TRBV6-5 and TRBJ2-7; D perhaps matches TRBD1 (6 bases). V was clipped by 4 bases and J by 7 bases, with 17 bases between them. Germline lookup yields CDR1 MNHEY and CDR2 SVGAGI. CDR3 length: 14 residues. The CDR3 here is CASSSLKGVGEQYF. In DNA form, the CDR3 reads TGTGCCAGCAGTTCCCTAAAGGGGGTGGGGGAGCAGTACTTC.

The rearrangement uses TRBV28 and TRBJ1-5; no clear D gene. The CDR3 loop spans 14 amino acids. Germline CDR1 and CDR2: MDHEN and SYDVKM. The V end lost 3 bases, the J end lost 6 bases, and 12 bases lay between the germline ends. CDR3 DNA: TGTGCCAGCAGTTTCAGGTTTTCAGGTCAGCCCCAGCATTTT. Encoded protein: CASSFRFSGQPQHF.

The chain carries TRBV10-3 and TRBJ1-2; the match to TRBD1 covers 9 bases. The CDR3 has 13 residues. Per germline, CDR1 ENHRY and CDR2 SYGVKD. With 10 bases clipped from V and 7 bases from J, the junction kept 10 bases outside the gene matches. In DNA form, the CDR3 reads TGTGCCAAGCCGGGACAGGGCGATTGTGGCTACACCTTC. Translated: CAKPGQGDCGYTF.

CDR3 sequence reads: CASSELAGPGELFF. In nucleotides, the CDR3 is TGTGCCAGCAGTGAACTAGCGGGACCCGGGGAGCTGTTTTTT. The J gene is TRBJ2-2, the V gene TRBV2, with 9 bases lining up with TRBD2. Germline CDR1 and CDR2: SNHLY and FYNNEI. V shed 2 bases, J shed 6 bases, and the junction held 1 base outside the gene matches. The CDR3 loop spans 14 amino acids.

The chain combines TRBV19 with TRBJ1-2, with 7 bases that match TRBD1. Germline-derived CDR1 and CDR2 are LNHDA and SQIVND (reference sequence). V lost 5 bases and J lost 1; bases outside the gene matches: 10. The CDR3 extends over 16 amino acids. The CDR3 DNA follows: TGTGCCAGTAGTCTCGAGGGACAGTCCTATAACTATGGCTACACCTTC. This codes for CASSLEGQSYNYGYTF. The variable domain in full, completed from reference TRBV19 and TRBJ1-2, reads DGGITQSPKYLFRKEGQNVTLSCEQNLNHDAMYWYRQDPGQGLRLIYYSQIVNDFQKGDIAEGYSVSREKKESFPLTVTSAQKNPTAFYLCASSLEGQSYNYGYTFGSGTRLTVV.

The DNA of the CDR3 is TGTGCCACCAGCAGGAAGGGGGTCCATCAGCCCCAGCATTTT. Protein: CATSRKGVHQPQHF. V usage is TRBV15 and J usage is TRBJ1-5; TRBD1 might be the D (6 bases). The CDR3 is 14 amino acids. The V gene lost 3 bases and the J gene lost 5 bases, with 11 bases spanning the gap. Germline V gives CDR1 LNHNV, CDR2 YYDKDF (reference sequence).

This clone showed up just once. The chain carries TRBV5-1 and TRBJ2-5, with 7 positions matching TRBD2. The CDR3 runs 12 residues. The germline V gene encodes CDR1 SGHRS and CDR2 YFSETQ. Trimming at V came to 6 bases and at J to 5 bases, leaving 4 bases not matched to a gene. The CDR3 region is CASKAGDETQYF. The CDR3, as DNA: TGCGCCAGCAAGGCGGGAGACGAGACCCAGTACTTC.

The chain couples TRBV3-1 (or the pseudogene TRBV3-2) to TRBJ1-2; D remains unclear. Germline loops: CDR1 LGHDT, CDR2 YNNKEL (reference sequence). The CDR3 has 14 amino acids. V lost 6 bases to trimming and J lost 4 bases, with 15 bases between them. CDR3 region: CASSFSSSSYGYTF. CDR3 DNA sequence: TGTGCCAGCAGTTTCTCATCGAGTAGCTATGGCTACACCTTC.

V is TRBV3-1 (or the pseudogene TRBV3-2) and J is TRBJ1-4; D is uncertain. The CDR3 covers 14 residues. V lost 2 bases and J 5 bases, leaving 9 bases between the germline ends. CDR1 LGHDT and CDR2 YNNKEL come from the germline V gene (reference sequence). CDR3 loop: CASSQRSWNEKLFF. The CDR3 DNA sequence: TGTGCCAGCAGCCAAAGGAGTTGGAATGAAAAACTGTTTTTT.

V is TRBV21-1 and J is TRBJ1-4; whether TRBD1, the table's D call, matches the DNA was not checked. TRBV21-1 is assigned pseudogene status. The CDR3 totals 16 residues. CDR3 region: CASSKESREGGEKLFF. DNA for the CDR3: TGTGCCAGCAGCAAAGAGTCGAGGGAAGGGGGTGAAAAACTGTTTTTT.